Sequencing of this T cell receptor (beta chain) was carried out in a study of T cells in Graves' hyperthyroidism and ophthalmopathy. In the study overall: Peripheral blood samples were taken at initial diagnosis, prior to any treatment. Overall study results and limits: In the analysis, a 13 V-J model separated ophthalmopathy from stable hyperthyroidism. Most expanded thyroid clonotypes above 0.001 recurred in blood.

The study excluded patients with uncontrolled infection, other autoimmune disease, pregnancy or lactation. Many counts were recorded for this clonotype. What it recognizes is unknown. What was amplified from RNA transcripts were TCR beta CDR3 regions. Researchers ran a first-round RT-PCR on the TCR CDR3 using the HTBI primer set. A single record per CDR3 protein comes from TCRdb applying MiXCR to the multiplex PCR reads. The sample has more than 350,000 distinct CDR3 sequences; around 15% are singletons. With 3 bases clipped from V and 7 bases from J, the junction kept 6 bases outside the gene matches. This CDR3 has 15 residues.

The source of this sequence is a woman aged 60-75 years with Graves' ophthalmopathy. The rearrangement joins TRBV12-3 or TRBV12-4 to TRBJ2-1; 10 bases are a match to TRBD2. Sequenced material: blood. The CDR3 DNA follows: TGTGCCAGCAGTTTTGAGGCTAGCGGGAGTAATGAGCAGTTCTTC. It specifies CASSFEASGSNEQFF.